This TCR beta chain was sequenced during a study of blood T cell repertoires in COVID-19. Study summary: Whether acute or convalescent, the COVID-19 samples came from the United States, Italy and Spain.

Sequenced by immunoSEQ multiplex PCR; TCRdb stores in-frame clones only, minus some. The sample yields 350,000 to 450,000 clones, 91% seen once. Per the germline V gene, CDR1 is KGHDR and CDR2 is SFDVKD. This CDR3 spans 15 amino acids. Deletions cut 1 base from V and 1 base from J, with 9 bases between. Cohorts were determined from participant-reported clinical history. Contact with a PCR-confirmed or clinician-diagnosed COVID-19 case occurred within 2 weeks of entry. This receptor was identified in a woman aged 40 to 50 who had been exposed to COVID-19. The chain links TRBV24-1 to TRBJ1-1; D is uncertain. The sample comprised PBMCs or T cells enriched from blood (not recorded which). The CDR3 DNA sequence: TGTGCCACCAGTGATTTTCAGACACCGAACACTGAAGCTTTCTTT. This encodes CATSDFQTPNTEAFF.